This TCR beta chain was retrieved from a study of technical replicates of blood from a few donors. Generated by immunoSEQ multiplex PCR, the TCRdb table keeps only in-frame clones and is missing some. The table records about 16,000 clones, around 87% of them present only once. The CDR3 is 15 amino acids. Trimming stripped 4 bases from V and 1 base from J, with 10 bases between. Germline V gene data show CDR1 as SNHLY and CDR2 as FYNNEI. This clonotype was sampled from a human donor in good health. The chain links TRBV2 to TRBJ2-2, with no clear D. The sequenced sample consisted of PBMCs. The CDR3 sequence: CASSVRTVNTGELFF. The CDR3 nucleotides are TGTGCCAGCAGTGTCCGAACAGTGAACACCGGGGAGCTGTTTTTT.